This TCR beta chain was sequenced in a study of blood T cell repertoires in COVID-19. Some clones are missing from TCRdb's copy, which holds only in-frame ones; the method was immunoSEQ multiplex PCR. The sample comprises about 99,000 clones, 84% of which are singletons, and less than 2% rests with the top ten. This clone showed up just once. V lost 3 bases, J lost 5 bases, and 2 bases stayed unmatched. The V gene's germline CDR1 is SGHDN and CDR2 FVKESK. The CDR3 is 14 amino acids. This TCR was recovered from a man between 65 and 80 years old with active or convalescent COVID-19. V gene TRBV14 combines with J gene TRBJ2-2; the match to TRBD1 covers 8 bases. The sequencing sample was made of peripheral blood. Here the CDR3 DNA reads TGTGCCAGCAGCCAGCAGGGGGCTACCGGGGAGCTGTTTTTT. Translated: CASSQQGATGELFF. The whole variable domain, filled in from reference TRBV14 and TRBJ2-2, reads EAGVTQFPSHSVIEKGQTVTLRCDPISGHDNLYWYRRVMGKEIKFLLHFVKESKQDESGMPNNRFLAERTGGTYSTLKVQPAELEDSGVYFCASSQQGATGELFFGEGSRLTVL.